Listed below are T cell receptor beta chains from one sample, sequenced in a study of cytomegalovirus exposure and HLA in healthy donors. Using immunoSEQ multiplex PCR, the repertoire was profiled, and TCRdb retains in-frame clones only, with some absent. The sample lists around 180,000 clones, approximately 71% occurring once. Specimen: PBMCs. Receptor source: a girl aged 10 to 17 in good health and CMV-seronegative. The CDR3 runs from the conserved cysteine through the conserved F or W. The order of the fields is clone size, D gene, V gene, J gene, CDR3 protein, CDR3 DNA. D genes are given only for firm matches. Rows may omit the clone size; those that give it use once, few, many or a size class.

>NA|TRBD1|TRBV28|TRBJ1-1
CASSQGQGNTEAFF
TGTGCCAGCAGTCAGGGACAGGGTAACACTGAAGCTTTCTTT
>NA|NA|TRBV12-5|TRBJ1-4
CASGKGRGNEKLFF
TGTGCTAGTGGCAAAGGAAGGGGCAATGAAAAACTGTTTTTT
>few|TRBD2|TRBV28|TRBJ2-2
CASRPGLAGRRTGELFF
TGTGCCAGCAGACCGGGACTAGCGGGGAGAAGGACCGGGGAGCTGTTTTTT
>NA|TRBD2|TRBV7-6|TRBJ2-1
CASSLGLAGVDEQFF
TGTGCCAGCAGCTTAGGGCTAGCGGGGGTCGATGAGCAGTTCTTC
>NA|NA|TRBV7-9|TRBJ2-7
CASSANVLEQYF
TGTGCCAGCAGCGCGAACGTCCTCGAGCAGTACTTC
>NA|TRBD1|TRBV19|TRBJ1-1
CASSRAGGTMNTEAFF
TGTGCCAGTAGTAGGGCAGGGGGAACCATGAACACTGAAGCTTTCTTT
>NA|NA|TRBV7-9|TRBJ2-5
CASALIGETQYF
TGTGCCAGCGCCCTCATCGGGGAGACCCAGTACTTC
>once|TRBD2|TRBV9|TRBJ2-5
CASSSSGGVQETQYF
TGTGCCAGCAGCTCTAGCGGGGGGGTCCAAGAGACCCAGTACTTC
>NA|NA|TRBV9|TRBJ1-6
CASSVAPGYNSPLHF
TGTGCCAGCAGCGTAGCCCCGGGGTATAATTCACCCCTCCACTTT
>NA|TRBD1|TRBV27|TRBJ2-1
CASSRGTGLLYNEQFF
TGTGCCAGCAGCCGAGGGACAGGGCTACTCTACAATGAGCAGTTCTTC
>NA|NA|TRBV7-6|TRBJ1-4
CASSPGKLIGIGEKLFF
TGTGCCAGCAGCCCGGGGAAGCTTATCGGAATTGGAGAAAAACTGTTTTTT
>NA|TRBD2|TRBV10-3|TRBJ2-7
CAISVAGVPSYEQYF
TGTGCCATCAGCGTAGCGGGGGTACCCTCCTACGAGCAGTACTTC
>NA|NA|TRBV27|TRBJ2-5
CASSSVGALETQYF
TGTGCCAGCAGTTCCGTTGGGGCCTTGGAGACCCAGTACTTC
>NA|TRBD1|TRBV25-1|TRBJ1-2
CASNYGTGWTGYTF
TGTGCCAGCAACTACGGGACAGGGTGGACTGGCTACACCTTC
>few|NA|TRBV5-1|TRBJ2-2
CASSLGLSHTGELFF
TGCGCCAGCAGCCTCGGACTATCTCACACCGGGGAGCTGTTTTTT
>once|NA|TRBV7-7|TRBJ1-4
CASSLLHTEKLFF
TGTGCTAGCAGCTTGTTACATACTGAAAAACTGTTTTTT
>few|NA|TRBV19|TRBJ2-7
CATGRTEDEQYF
TGTGCCACCGGACGGACTGAGGACGAGCAGTACTTC
>NA|NA|TRBV5-4|TRBJ2-3
CASRRQGTDTQYF
TGTGCCAGCAGACGACAGGGCACAGATACGCAGTATTTT
>NA|NA|TRBV30|TRBJ1-2
CAWSKAPGRGGYTF
TGTGCCTGGAGTAAGGCCCCAGGGAGGGGTGGCTACACCTTC
>NA|NA|TRBV19|TRBJ1-5
CASMTEYSNQPQHF
TGTGCCAGTATGACTGAGTATAGCAATCAGCCCCAGCATTTT
>few|TRBD1|TRBV2|TRBJ2-3
CASGTGETDTQYF
TGTGCCAGCGGGACAGGAGAGACAGATACGCAGTATTTT
>NA|NA|TRBV29-1|TRBJ2-5
CSVGTRGGAETQYF
TGCAGCGTTGGGACCCGAGGGGGAGCGGAGACCCAGTACTTC